This entry features one TCR beta chain sequence. Its cognate antigen is unknown. This record belongs to a study of T cell responses to AZD1222 COVID-19 vaccine. Sequencing used immunoSEQ multiplex PCR; TCRdb keeps in-frame clones, though not all of them. The sample includes under 170,000 clones, 75% to 95% of them seen just once. The germline V gene has CDR1 SGHDN and CDR2 FVKESK. Trimming removed 5 bases at V and 4 bases at J, with 9 bases between. The CDR3 has 14 amino acids. Findings and caveats of the study: Researchers took repertoire samples only after the peak T cell response had come.

V is TRBV14 and J is TRBJ1-6, with D perhaps matching TRBD1 (5 bases). The sample consisted of peripheral blood, taken 28 days after the second AZD1222 dose. The sequence was collected from an adult who received the AZD1222 COVID-19 vaccine. The chain's CDR3 is CASSGDAYNSPLHF. CDR3 DNA sequence: TGTGCCAGCAGCGGGGACGCGTATAATTCACCCCTCCACTTT.